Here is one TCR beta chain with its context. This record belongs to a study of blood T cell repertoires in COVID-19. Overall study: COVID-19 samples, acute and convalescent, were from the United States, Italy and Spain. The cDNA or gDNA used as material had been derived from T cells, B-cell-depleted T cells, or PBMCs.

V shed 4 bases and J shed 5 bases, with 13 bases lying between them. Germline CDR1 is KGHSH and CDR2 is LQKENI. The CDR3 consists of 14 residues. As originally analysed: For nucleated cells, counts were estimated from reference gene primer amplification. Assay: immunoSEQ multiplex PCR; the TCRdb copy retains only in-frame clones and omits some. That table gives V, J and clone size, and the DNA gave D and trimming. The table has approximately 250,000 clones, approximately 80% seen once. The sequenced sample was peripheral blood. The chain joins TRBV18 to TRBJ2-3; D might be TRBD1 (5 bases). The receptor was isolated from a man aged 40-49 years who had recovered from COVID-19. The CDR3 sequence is CASSLDRTGDTQYF. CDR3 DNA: TGTGCCAGCTCACTCGACAGAACTGGAGATACGCAGTATTTT.